The 13 T cell receptor beta chains given below trace back to one sample, sequenced in a study of cytomegalovirus exposure and HLA in healthy donors. A multiplex PCR was run with 60 Vbeta primers and 13 Jbeta primers. Clones were sequenced by immunoSEQ multiplex PCR, and TCRdb holds only the in-frame ones, with some missing. The repertoire has 200,000 to 250,000 clones, around four fifths of them found once; the top ten carry around 1.7%. Material: PBMCs. These receptors originate from a man aged 50 to 59 in good health and CMV-seronegative.

This chain uses TRBV19 with TRBJ1-1, with 7 bases that match TRBD1. CDR1 LNHDA and CDR2 SQIVND come from the germline V gene (reference sequence). The CDR3 runs 12 residues. The junction had 6 bases not matched to a gene; V was cut back by 10 bases and J by 4 bases. The CDR3 region is CATQGESTEAFF. The CDR3 coding sequence is TGTGCCACTCAGGGGGAGTCCACTGAAGCTTTCTTT.

The V gene is TRBV28, the J gene TRBJ1-2; 9 nucleotides match TRBD1. This CDR3 is built from 16 residues. V lost 5 bases, J lost 8 bases, and 15 bases stayed unmatched. Germline V gene sequence: CDR1 MDHEN, CDR2 SYDVKM. In DNA, the CDR3 is TGTGCCAGCAGTCCACTTGAAGGGACAGGGAGGAGCGGCTACACCTTC. As protein: CASSPLEGTGRSGYTF.

This clone was counted only a few times. The chain couples TRBV10-3 to TRBJ2-3, with 12 bases aligning to TRBD2. V lost 3 bases and J lost 2; bases outside the gene matches: 3. The length of the CDR3 is 16 residues. Per germline, CDR1 ENHRY and CDR2 SYGVKD. The DNA of the CDR3 is TGTGCCATCAGTGACGGACTAGCGGGGAACACAGATACGCAGTATTTT. This encodes CAISDGLAGNTDTQYF.

This chain connects TRBV7-7 to TRBJ1-3; D remains ambiguous. Trimming took 1 base from V and 8 from J, leaving 12 bases between them. This CDR3 spans 14 amino acids. Germline values: CDR1 SSHAT, CDR2 FNYEAQ (reference sequence). The CDR3 sequence is CASSLVAGADTIYF. The CDR3 bases are TGTGCCAGCAGCTTAGTCGCGGGTGCTGACACCATATATTTT.

The chain has TRBV7-9 and TRBJ2-1; D is possibly TRBD2 (5 bases). This CDR3 region has 15 residues. From germline, CDR1 is SEHNR and CDR2 FQNEAQ (reference sequence). With 1 base removed from V and 4 bases from J, the gap between germline ends came to 11 bases. CDR3 region: CASSLGGPPYNEQFF. CDR3 nucleotides: TGTGCCAGCAGCTTAGGAGGGCCACCTTACAATGAGCAGTTCTTC.

The genes are TRBV28 and TRBJ1-1; the D gene is possibly TRBD1 (6 bases). CDR1 MDHEN and CDR2 SYDVKM come from the germline V gene. The CDR3 consists of 12 residues. With 6 bases removed from V and 4 bases from J, the gap between germline ends came to 9 bases. The CDR3 sequence: CASSLDSTEAFF. In DNA form, the CDR3 reads TGTGCCAGCAGCCTGGACAGCACTGAAGCTTTCTTT.

The V gene is TRBV5-1, the J gene TRBJ2-4; tentatively, D is TRBD2 (5 bases). Germline values: CDR1 SGHRS, CDR2 YFSETQ. This CDR3 has 14 amino acids. Trimming stripped 0 bases from V and 6 bases from J, with 10 bases between. Here the CDR3 DNA reads TGCGCCAGCAGCTTGGGAAGCGGCTTAAACATTCAGTACTTC. Amino acid sequence: CASSLGSGLNIQYF.

The V and J genes are TRBV4-1 and TRBJ2-7; no reliable D call. The V gene lost 0 bases and the J gene lost 2 bases, with 8 bases spanning the gap. CDR3 length equals 14 residues. Germline values: CDR1 MGHRA, CDR2 YSYEKL. The CDR3 here is CASSQDLAAYEQYF. The CDR3 nucleotides are TGCGCCAGCAGCCAAGATTTGGCCGCCTACGAGCAGTACTTC.

The chain combines TRBV5-6 with TRBJ1-5; D is perhaps TRBD1 (5 bases). Between the trimmed V and J ends, which lost 0 bases and 3 bases, there was a span of 13 bases. The CDR3 has 16 amino acids. From germline, CDR1 is SGHDT and CDR2 YYEEEE. Here the CDR3 reads CASSLDGALPNQPQHF. The CDR3 nucleotides read TGTGCCAGCAGCTTGGATGGGGCGCTTCCCAATCAGCCCCAGCATTTT.

V gene TRBV27 combines with J gene TRBJ2-5, with 8 nucleotides matching TRBD2. V was clipped by 8 bases and J by 5 bases; unmatched bases: 22. CDR1 is MNHEY and CDR2 is SMNVEV in the germline V gene (reference sequence). The CDR3 spans 18 residues. CDR3 in amino acids: CASLYPEVAGSLRETQYF. The CDR3 DNA is TGTGCCAGCCTATACCCCGAGGTAGCGGGATCCTTGCGGGAGACCCAGTACTTC.

This rearrangement joins TRBV2 to TRBJ2-1, with TRBD2 matching 13 bases. CDR1 and CDR2 (germline): SNHLY, FYNNEI. Trimming removed 7 bases from V and 9 bases from J; junction bases left unmatched: 6. This CDR3 is 14 amino acids long. The CDR3 here is CASNGLAGDGEQFF. In DNA, the CDR3 is TGTGCCAGCAATGGACTAGCGGGAGACGGTGAGCAGTTCTTC.

The rearrangement joins TRBV2 to TRBJ1-1; D uncertain. Germline lookup yields CDR1 SNHLY and CDR2 FYNNEI. The CDR3 runs 12 residues. Trimming cost V 9 bases and J 7 bases, with 15 bases left between them. The CDR3: CARTRGPGEAFF. CDR3 bases: TGTGCCAGAACACGGGGTCCGGGTGAAGCTTTCTTT.

The gene calls are TRBV6-1 and TRBJ1-2; 7 nucleotides match TRBD1. The CDR3 sequence is 16 residues long. With V trimmed by 2 bases and J by 7 bases, 13 bases remained unmatched. The germline gives CDR1 MNHNS, CDR2 SASEGT. CDR3: CASSEFIGGASSGYTF. Here the CDR3 DNA reads TGTGCCAGCAGTGAATTTATAGGGGGCGCGTCGAGTGGCTACACCTTC.